The 14 T cell receptor beta chains listed next were all sequenced from one sample in a study of cytomegalovirus exposure and HLA in healthy donors. 60 Vbeta and 13 Jbeta primers were used in PCR. The protocol was immunoSEQ multiplex PCR, while the TCRdb copy is restricted to in-frame clones and leaves out a portion. The repertoire consists of around 160,000 clones, with approximately 71% occurring once and the leading ten covering roughly 8%. Sequencing was carried out using PBMCs. These receptors were taken from a middle-aged woman in good health and CMV-seropositive.

This clone came up a few times. This rearrangement joins TRBV11-2 to TRBJ1-4; D call uncertain. CDR3 length: 14 residues. Per germline, CDR1 SGHAT and CDR2 FQNNGV. The V and J ends lost 1 base and 10 bases respectively, with 13 bases between them. This CDR3 is CASSLAAGGGKLFF. CDR3 DNA: TGTGCCAGCAGCTTAGCGGCGGGCGGCGGAAAACTGTTTTTT.

As concerns this clone: The same CDR3 can be traced to other DNA sequences in this sample. The genes are TRBV18 and TRBJ2-5, with 8 bases matching TRBD1. The CDR3 spans 13 residues. The junction had 0 bases not matched to a gene; V was cut back by 2 bases and J by 4 bases. CDR1 and CDR2 (germline): KGHSH, LQKENI. CDR3: CASSPGQGETQYF. DNA of the CDR3: TGTGCCAGCTCACCAGGACAGGGAGAGACCCAGTACTTC.

This clone was recorded a few times. This chain links TRBV5-1 with TRBJ2-1; the D gene is possibly TRBD2 (6 bases). Germline V gene data show CDR1 as SGHRS and CDR2 as YFSETQ. The CDR3 is made up of 15 amino acids. The V end lost 4 bases, the J end lost 3 bases, and 14 bases lay between the germline ends. DNA of the CDR3: TGCGCCAGCAGCATTCGTCAGGGAGGCTACAATGAGCAGTTCTTC. This sequence encodes CASSIRQGGYNEQFF.

The chain has TRBV19 and TRBJ2-1, with 7 bases matching TRBD1. V dropped 3 bases and J dropped 3; count of bases not matched to a gene: 5. CDR1 and CDR2 (germline): LNHDA, SQIVND (reference sequence). This CDR3 contains 15 residues. The CDR3 coding sequence is TGTGCCAGTAGTATTGACAGGGACGTCTACAATGAGCAGTTCTTC. Translated, it gives CASSIDRDVYNEQFF.

This rearrangement joins TRBV10-1 to TRBJ2-7, with 16 bases aligning to TRBD2. Trimming at V came to 3 bases and at J to 5 bases, leaving 25 bases not matched to a gene. The length of the CDR3 is 23 residues. Germline values: CDR1 WNHNN, CDR2 SYGVQD (reference sequence). The CDR3 reads CASSEGSAGTSGRDGSGVDEQYF. The CDR3 DNA reads as TGCGCCAGCAGTGAAGGCTCGGCCGGGACTAGCGGGAGGGACGGCTCCGGGGTGGACGAGCAGTACTTC.

The chain couples TRBV7-9 to TRBJ2-4; tentatively, D is TRBD1 (6 bases). Deletions cut 4 bases from V and 2 bases from J, with 21 bases between. This CDR3 comprises 18 residues. Germline lookup yields CDR1 SEHNR and CDR2 FQNEAQ (reference sequence). CDR3: CASSSSISWDNSKNIQYF. The CDR3 DNA reads TGTGCCAGCAGCTCATCCATTAGTTGGGACAACTCCAAAAACATTCAGTACTTC. Variable domain in full (rest from reference TRBV7-9 and TRBJ2-4): DTGVSQNPRHKITKRGQNVTFRCDPISEHNRLYWYRQTLGQGPEFLTYFQNEAQLEKSRLLSDRFSAERPKGSFSTLEIQRTEQGDSAMYLCASSSSISWDNSKNIQYFGAGTRLSVL.

This clone occurred once. The chain recombines TRBV7-9 with TRBJ2-7, with TRBD1 matching over 8 bases. Germline values: CDR1 SEHNR, CDR2 FQNEAQ (reference sequence). J was trimmed by 2 bases and V by 5 bases; bases with no gene match: 8. This CDR3 is built from 15 residues. The CDR3 reads CASSMRTGRPYEQYF. The DNA of the CDR3 is TGTGCCAGCAGCATGCGGACAGGGCGACCCTACGAGCAGTACTTC.

This chain joins TRBV6-4 and TRBJ2-5; TRBD2 agrees at 7 bases. The V segment lost 5 bases and the J segment 4 bases; nucleotides outside the gene matches: 10. CDR3 size: 15 residues. Germline assignment: CDR1 MRHNA and CDR2 SNTAGT. CDR3 nucleotide sequence: TGTGCCAGCAGTCCCGAGGTCAGGGAGGGAGAGACCCAGTACTTC. The encoded protein is CASSPEVREGETQYF.

The V call is TRBV18, the J call TRBJ2-5, with D maybe TRBD1 (6 bases). Trimming took 3 bases from V and 3 from J, leaving 11 bases between them. The CDR3 totals 14 residues. The V gene's germline CDR1 is KGHSH and CDR2 LQKENI. As DNA, the CDR3 is TGTGCCAGCTCACCCTCGGCAGGGGAAGAGACCCAGTACTTC. Protein: CASSPSAGEETQYF.

In this sample, this clone turned up a few times. The V call is TRBV9, the J call TRBJ1-1, with 7 bases matching TRBD1. The germline CDR1 and CDR2 sequences are SGDLS and YYNGEE. After removal of 0 bases from V and 0 bases from J, the junction contained 5 bases not matched to a gene. The CDR3 covers 16 residues. The CDR3: CASSVVGQNMNTEAFF. The CDR3 DNA reads TGTGCCAGCAGCGTAGTGGGACAGAACATGAACACTGAAGCTTTCTTT.

The chain uses TRBV6-1 and TRBJ2-2; 8 bases fit TRBD2. V gave up 10 bases and J gave up 2 bases; unmatched junction bases: 6. This CDR3 region has 14 residues. Germline CDR1 MNHNS, CDR2 SASEGT. The CDR3 sequence is CATKLAENTGELFF. As DNA, the CDR3 is TGTGCCACGAAACTAGCGGAAAACACCGGGGAGCTGTTTTTT.

V usage is TRBV5-6 and J usage is TRBJ1-6; D is unclear. The germline CDR1 and CDR2 sequences are SGHDT and YYEEEE. This CDR3 has 14 residues. Trimming removed 2 bases from V and 10 bases from J, with 13 bases in between. The CDR3: CASSLTEESSPLHF. The CDR3 coding sequence is TGTGCCAGCAGCTTAACAGAAGAGTCCTCACCCCTCCACTTT.

Only a few counts were recorded for this clone. V usage is TRBV7-2 and J usage is TRBJ2-5; TRBD2 aligns across 10 bases. The J segment lost 5 bases and the V segment lost 5 bases, leaving 5 bases of the junction unmatched. The germline V gene encodes CDR1 SGHTA and CDR2 FQGNSA. The CDR3 runs to 14 residues. The DNA of the CDR3 is TGTGCCAGCAGCCCCGGACTAGCGGTTGAGACCCAGTACTTC. Translation gives CASSPGLAVETQYF.

CDR3 protein: CATFSSSYEQYF. Here the CDR3 DNA reads TGTGCCACCTTTTCTTCCTCCTACGAGCAGTACTTC. The rearrangement uses TRBV27 and TRBJ2-7, with unresolved D. CDR3 length equals 12 residues. The V gene lost 10 bases and the J gene lost 0 bases, with 10 bases spanning the gap. The germline gives CDR1 MNHEY, CDR2 SMNVEV (reference sequence).